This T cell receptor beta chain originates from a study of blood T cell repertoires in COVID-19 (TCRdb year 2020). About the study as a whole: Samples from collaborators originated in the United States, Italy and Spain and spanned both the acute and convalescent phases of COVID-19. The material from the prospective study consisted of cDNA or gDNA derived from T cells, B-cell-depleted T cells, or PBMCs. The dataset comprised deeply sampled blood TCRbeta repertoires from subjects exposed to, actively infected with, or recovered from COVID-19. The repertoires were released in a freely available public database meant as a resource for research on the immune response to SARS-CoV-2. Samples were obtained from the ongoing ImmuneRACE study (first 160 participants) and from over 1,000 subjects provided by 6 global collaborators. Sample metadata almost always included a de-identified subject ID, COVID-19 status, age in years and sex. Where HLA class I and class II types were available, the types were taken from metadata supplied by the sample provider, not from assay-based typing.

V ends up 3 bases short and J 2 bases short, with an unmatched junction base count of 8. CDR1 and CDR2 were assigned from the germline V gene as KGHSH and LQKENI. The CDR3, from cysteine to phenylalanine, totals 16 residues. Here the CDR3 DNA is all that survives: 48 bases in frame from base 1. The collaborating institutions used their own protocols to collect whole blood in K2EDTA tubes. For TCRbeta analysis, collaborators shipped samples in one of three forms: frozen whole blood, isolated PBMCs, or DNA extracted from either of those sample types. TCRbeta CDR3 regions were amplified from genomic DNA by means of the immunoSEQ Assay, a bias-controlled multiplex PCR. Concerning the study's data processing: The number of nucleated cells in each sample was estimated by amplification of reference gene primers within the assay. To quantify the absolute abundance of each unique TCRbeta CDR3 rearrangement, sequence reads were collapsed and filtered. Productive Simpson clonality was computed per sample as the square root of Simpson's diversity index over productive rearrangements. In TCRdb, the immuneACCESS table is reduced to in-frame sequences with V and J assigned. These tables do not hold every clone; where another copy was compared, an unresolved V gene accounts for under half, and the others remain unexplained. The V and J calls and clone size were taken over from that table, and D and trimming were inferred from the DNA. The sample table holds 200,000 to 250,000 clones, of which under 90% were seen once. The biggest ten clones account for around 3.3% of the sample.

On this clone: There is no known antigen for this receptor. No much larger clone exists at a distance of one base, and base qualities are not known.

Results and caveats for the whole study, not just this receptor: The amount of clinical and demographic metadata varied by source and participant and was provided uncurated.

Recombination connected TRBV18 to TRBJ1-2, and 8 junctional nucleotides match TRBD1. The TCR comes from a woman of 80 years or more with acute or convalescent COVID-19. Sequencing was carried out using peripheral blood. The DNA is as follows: TGTGCCAGCTCACCTAACCTACAGGGGGAGAACTATGGCTACACCTTC. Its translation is CASSPNLQGENYGYTF.